These 3 T cell receptor beta chains were sequenced from one sample in a study of CD8+ T cells in alopecia areata. Investigators isolated RNA and reverse transcribed it into cDNA to act as the sequencing template. Produced via immunoSEQ multiplex PCR; TCRdb's table is partial and in-frame only. The repertoire holds approximately 180,000 clones, with roughly 60% as singletons. Sequencing used CD4+ T cells sorted from blood, obtained at week 0. These receptors all come from a human donor with alopecia areata.

The V and J genes are TRBV29-1 and TRBJ1-2; D remains unclear. The germline V gene has CDR1 SQVTM and CDR2 ANQGSEA. This CDR3 spans 12 amino acids. The V end lost 2 bases, the J end lost 4 bases, and 8 bases lay between the germline ends. CDR3 protein: CSVEPATYGYTF. The CDR3 bases are TGCAGCGTTGAACCAGCCACCTATGGCTACACCTTC.

The chain has TRBV7-8 and TRBJ2-3; 9 bases fit TRBD2. The CDR3 sequence is 19 residues long. Trimming cost V 3 bases and J 1 base; bases outside gene matches: 14. CDR1 is SGHVS, CDR2 FQNEAQ, per germline. The CDR3 coding sequence is TGTGCCAGCAGCTTCCGATCTAGCGGGATTACTAGGGGCACAGATACGCAGTATTTT. Its protein is CASSFRSSGITRGTDTQYF. Full variable domain (rest looked up from reference TRBV7-8 and TRBJ2-3): GAGVSQSPRYKVAKRGQDVALRCDPISGHVSLFWYQQALGQGPEFLTYFQNEAQLDKSGLPSDRFFAERPEGSVSTLKIQRTQQEDSAVYLCASSFRSSGITRGTDTQYFGPGTRLTVL.

This clone occurred a few times. The rearrangement uses TRBV29-1 and TRBJ2-3; the D gene is possibly TRBD1 (6 bases). Germline CDR1 SQVTM, CDR2 ANQGSEA. The CDR3 spans 14 residues. V was pared by 4 bases and J by 4 bases, with 15 bases between. CDR3 in amino acids: CSVGGQSRADTQYF. CDR3 nucleotides: TGCAGCGTTGGAGGACAGTCTAGGGCAGATACGCAGTATTTT.